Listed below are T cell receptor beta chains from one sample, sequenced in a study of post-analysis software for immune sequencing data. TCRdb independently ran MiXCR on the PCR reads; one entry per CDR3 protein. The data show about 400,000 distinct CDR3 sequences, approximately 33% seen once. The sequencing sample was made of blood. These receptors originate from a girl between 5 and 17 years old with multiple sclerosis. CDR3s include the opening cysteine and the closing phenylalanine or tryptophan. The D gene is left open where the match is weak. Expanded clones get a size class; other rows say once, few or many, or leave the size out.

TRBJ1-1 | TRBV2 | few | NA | CASRERGGANTEAFF | TGTGCCAGCCGAGAGAGGGGAGGGGCGAACACTGAAGCTTTCTTT
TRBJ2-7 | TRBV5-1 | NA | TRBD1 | CASSPLSGGGKYEQYF | TGCGCCAGCAGCCCTCTTTCAGGGGGCGGTAAGTACGAGCAGTACTTC
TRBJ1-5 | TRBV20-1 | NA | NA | CSAMTANQPQHF | TGCAGTGCTATGACAGCAAATCAGCCCCAGCATTTT
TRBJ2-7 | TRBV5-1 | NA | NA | CASSLLVDHEQYF | TGCGCCAGCAGCTTGCTGGTAGATCACGAGCAGTACTTC
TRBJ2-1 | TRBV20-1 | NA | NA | CSAGEGGMGFNEQFF | TGCAGTGCGGGGGAAGGAGGGATGGGCTTCAATGAGCAGTTCTTC
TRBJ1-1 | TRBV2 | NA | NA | CASRGDAEAFF | TGTGCCAGCAGGGGGGATGCTGAAGCTTTCTTT
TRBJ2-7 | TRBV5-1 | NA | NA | CASSLQSTYEQYF | TGCGCCAGCAGCTTACAGAGCACCTACGAGCAGTACTTC
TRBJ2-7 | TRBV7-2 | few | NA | CASSSLTGYQANEQYF | TGTGCCAGCAGCTCCTTAACGGGGTACCAGGCTAACGAGCAGTACTTC
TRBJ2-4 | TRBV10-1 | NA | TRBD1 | CASSESRATGAHIQYF | TGCGCCAGCAGTGAGTCCCGAGCGACAGGGGCCCACATTCAGTACTTC
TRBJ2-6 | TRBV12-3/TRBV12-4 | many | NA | CASSQLDGSGANVLTF | TGTGCCAGCAGTCAACTGGACGGCTCTGGGGCCAACGTCCTGACTTTC
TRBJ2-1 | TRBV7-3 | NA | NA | CASSPRRDILANEQFF | TGTGCCAGCAGCCCGAGAAGGGACATCCTCGCGAATGAGCAGTTCTTC
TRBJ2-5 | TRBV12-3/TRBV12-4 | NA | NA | CASSLSGHPQETQYF | TGTGCCAGCAGTTTATCGGGACACCCCCAAGAGACCCAGTACTTC
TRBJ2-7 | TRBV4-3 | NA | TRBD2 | CASSSQLAGYEQYF | TGCGCCAGCAGCTCCCAACTAGCGGGATACGAGCAGTACTTC
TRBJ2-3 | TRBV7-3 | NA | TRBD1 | CASSLGQATQYF | TGTGCCAGCAGCTTGGGACAGGCTACGCAGTATTTT
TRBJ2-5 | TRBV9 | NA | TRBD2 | CASSPSGGPQETQYF | TGTGCCAGCAGCCCTAGCGGGGGGCCCCAAGAGACCCAGTACTTC
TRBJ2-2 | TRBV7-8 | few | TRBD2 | CASSYRLAGGLNTGELFF | TGTGCCAGCAGCTACCGACTAGCGGGGGGCCTGAACACCGGGGAGCTGTTTTTT
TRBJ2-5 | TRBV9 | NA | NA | CASSVEWGIQETQYF | TGTGCCAGCAGCGTCGAATGGGGCATCCAAGAGACCCAGTACTTC
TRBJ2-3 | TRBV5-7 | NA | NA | CASSPDQISTDTQYF | TGTGCCAGCAGCCCTGATCAGATTAGCACAGATACGCAGTATTTT
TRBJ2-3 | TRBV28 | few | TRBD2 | CASTKPGTSGGMGDTQYF | TGTGCCAGCACCAAACCCGGGACTAGCGGGGGTATGGGAGATACGCAGTATTTT
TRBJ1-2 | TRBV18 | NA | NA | CASSPPDSDGYTF | TGTGCCAGCTCACCACCCGACAGTGACGGCTACACCTTC
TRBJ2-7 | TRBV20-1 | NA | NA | CSARRSGGLYEQYF | TGCAGTGCAAGAAGATCAGGGGGGCTCTACGAGCAGTACTTC
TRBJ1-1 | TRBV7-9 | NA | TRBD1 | CASSSTRGPNTEAFF | TGTGCCAGCAGTTCGACCAGGGGGCCGAACACTGAAGCTTTCTTT
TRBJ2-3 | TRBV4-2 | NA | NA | CASSPDWGSTDTQYF | TGTGCCAGCAGCCCCGACTGGGGGAGCACAGATACGCAGTATTTT
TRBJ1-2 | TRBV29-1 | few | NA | CSVTRTDHYGYTF | TGCAGCGTTACCAGAACAGACCACTATGGCTACACCTTC
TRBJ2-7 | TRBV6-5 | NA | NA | CASSYSWEHPYEQYF | TGTGCCAGCAGTTACTCGTGGGAACACCCCTACGAGCAGTACTTC
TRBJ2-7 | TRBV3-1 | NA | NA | CASSHTTGLPHYEQYF | TGTGCCAGCAGCCATACCACGGGACTGCCTCACTACGAGCAGTACTTC
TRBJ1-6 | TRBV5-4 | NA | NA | CASKEGMNSPLHF | TGTGCCAGCAAGGAGGGTATGAATTCACCCCTCCACTTT
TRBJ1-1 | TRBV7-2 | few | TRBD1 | CASREDRGNTEAFF | TGTGCCAGCAGGGAAGACAGGGGGAACACTGAAGCTTTCTTT
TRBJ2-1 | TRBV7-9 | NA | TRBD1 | CVSSLKAGQGNNEQFF | TGTGTCAGCAGCTTAAAGGCGGGACAGGGGAACAATGAGCAGTTCTTC
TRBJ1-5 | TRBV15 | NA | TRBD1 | CATSRDFWGQGSPQHF | TGTGCCACCAGCAGAGATTTTTGGGGACAGGGGTCGCCCCAGCATTTT
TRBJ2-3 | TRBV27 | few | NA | CASSWMDTQYF | TGTGCCAGCAGTTGGATGGATACGCAGTATTTT
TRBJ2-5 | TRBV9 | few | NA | CASSASPRPEETQYF | TGTGCCAGCAGCGCGTCACCCCGGCCTGAAGAGACCCAGTACTTC
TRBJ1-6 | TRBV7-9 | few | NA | CASSLNAGVPNSPLHF | TGTGCCAGCAGCTTAAATGCAGGGGTCCCTAATTCACCCCTCCACTTT
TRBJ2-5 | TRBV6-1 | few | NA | CASSTRPDGEETQYF | TGTGCCAGCAGTACTAGACCGGACGGGGAGGAGACCCAGTACTTC
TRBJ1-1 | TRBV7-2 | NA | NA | CAGSFTGTTEAFF | TGTGCCGGCAGCTTCACTGGCACTACAGAAGCTTTCTTT